This T cell receptor beta chain is from a study of Tregs in tolerant kidney transplant recipients. The data were produced by immunoSEQ multiplex PCR, yet TCRdb's version contains in-frame clones alone and is incomplete. In the table there are about 90,000 clones, 90% to 95% of which are singletons. This CDR3 is 15 amino acids long. Germline CDR1 is MGHRA and CDR2 is YSYEKL. The nonmyeloablative bone marrow transplants came from related graft donors, with transient mixed chimerism. Worth noting for this clone: A read error may produce the germline difference seen at one junction end. Other DNA sequences in this sample translate to the same CDR3.

The sample consisted of CD4+ T cells from blood (PBMCs), taken 12 months after the transplant. The clonotype comes from a human patient who received a combined kidney and bone marrow transplant. Among the T cells, some may be from the graft donor. The chain is built from TRBV4-1 and TRBJ1-6, with D uncertain. CDR3 DNA: TGCGCCAGCAGCCAAGACCAGAAACATAATTCCCCCCTCCACTTT. This sequence encodes CASSQDQKHNSPLHF.